This T cell receptor (beta chain) was captured in a study of blood T cell repertoires in COVID-19. The CDR3 length is 15 residues. V lost 1 base and J 3 bases, leaving 12 bases between the germline ends. CDR1 and CDR2 from the germline V gene are SGHVS and FQNEAQ. This clone has more than one count but fewer than ten. Methods used by the authors: Reference gene primer amplification yielded estimated nucleated cell counts. Produced via immunoSEQ multiplex PCR; TCRdb's table is partial and in-frame only. Clone size and the V and J calls come from that table; the DNA yielded D and trimming. The table records around 70,000 clones, 65% to 85% of them present only once.

Sequenced input: peripheral blood. The chain combines TRBV7-8 with TRBJ1-2, with D hard to call. This TCR derives from a woman aged 55-70 years with acute or convalescent COVID-19. The CDR3 nucleotides read TGTGCCAGCAGCTTAGGCGGGGTCGCTGACTATGGCTACACCTTC. Translation gives CASSLGGVADYGYTF.